The clone carrying this T cell receptor (beta chain) has ten or more counts. What it binds is unknown. After removal of 2 bases from V and 3 bases from J, the junction contained 1 base not matched to a gene. This CDR3 is 14 amino acids long. Germline-derived CDR1 and CDR2 are SGHAT and FQNNGV. This entry belongs to a study of regulatory T cells in long-lasting Graves disease. Through Arm-PCR of CDR3 regions and iRepertoire HTBI primers, TCR beta libraries were built. TCRdb re-called the multiplex PCR reads with MiXCR, one entry per CDR3 protein. Altogether around 500,000 distinct CDR3 sequences are present, roughly 14% being singletons, with the ten largest covering roughly a tenth. Described time point: newly diagnosed GD, antithyroid drugs for less than 3 months. The TCR library was made from RNA that had been extracted from PBMCs in TRIzol. Regarding the study as a whole: TRBV28 was favored in persistent disease, as were TRBJ1-2 and TRBJ2-5. Newly diagnosed Graves' patients had higher TCR diversity than persistent ones. The work looked only at peripheral blood and did not look at thyroid tissue.

These same records also appear under a second study, on T cells in Graves' hyperthyroidism and ophthalmopathy. That publication notes: Patients counted as stable if ophthalmopathy did not develop within 18 months.

J is TRBJ2-4 and V is TRBV11-2, with 7 bases identical to TRBD1. The specimen comprised peripheral blood mononuclear cells (PBMCs), sampled at new diagnosis, from a patient treated with antithyroid drugs. The TCR sequence derives from a man between 25 and 39 years old with Graves disease. CDR3 bases: TGTGCCAGCAGCTTAACAGGGGACAAAAACATTCAGTACTTC. Protein product: CASSLTGDKNIQYF.